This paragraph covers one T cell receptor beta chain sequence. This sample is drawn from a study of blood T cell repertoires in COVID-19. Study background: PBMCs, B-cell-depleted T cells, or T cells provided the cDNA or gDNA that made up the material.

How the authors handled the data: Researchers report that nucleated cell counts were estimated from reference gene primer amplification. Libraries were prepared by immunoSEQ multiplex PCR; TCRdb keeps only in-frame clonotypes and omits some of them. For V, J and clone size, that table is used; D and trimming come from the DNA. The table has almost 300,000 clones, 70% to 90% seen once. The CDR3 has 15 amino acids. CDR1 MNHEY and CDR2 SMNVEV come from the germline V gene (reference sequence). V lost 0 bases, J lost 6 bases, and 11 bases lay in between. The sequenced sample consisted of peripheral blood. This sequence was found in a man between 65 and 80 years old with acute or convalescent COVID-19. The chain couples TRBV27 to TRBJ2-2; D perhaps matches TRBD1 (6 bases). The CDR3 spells CASSLSRTVAGELFF. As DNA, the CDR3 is TGTGCCAGCAGTTTATCGAGGACAGTTGCCGGGGAGCTGTTTTTT.